The clone carrying this T cell receptor beta chain occurred a few times. Its target is not known. Those who donated were healthy bone marrow donors. This sample is part of a study of cytomegalovirus exposure and HLA in healthy donors. Study-level background: An early release of data contained roughly 90 million unique TCRs, which came from HLA-typed donors. General study results and limits: In a later analysis, TCR beta V- and J-gene trimming showed a link to a missense DCLRE1C variant.

Amplification used 60 Vbeta primers and 13 Jbeta primers. Sequenced by immunoSEQ multiplex PCR; TCRdb stores in-frame clones only, minus some. Of about 62,000 clones detected, around 87% appear once; the ten largest clones hold roughly 1.5%. This CDR3 comprises 13 residues. V was pared by 1 base and J by 5 bases, with 4 bases of the junction left unmatched. CDR1 is GTSNPN and CDR2 is SVGIG in the germline V gene (reference sequence). What was sequenced was PBMCs. The chain employs TRBV30 and TRBJ2-7, with 8 nucleotides matching TRBD1. The receptor comes from a man between 18 and 29 years old in good health and CMV-seronegative. CDR3 nucleotide sequence: TGTGCCTGGAGTGCTGGACAGGGCCACGAGCAGTACTTC. Translation: CAWSAGQGHEQYF. The full variable domain, in which reference TRBV30 and TRBJ2-7 provide the parts outside the CDR3, is SQTIHQWPATLVQPVGSPLSLECTVEGTSNPNLYWYRQAAGRGLQLLFYSVGIGQISSEVPQNLSASRPQDRQFILSSKKLLLSDSGFYLCAWSAGQGHEQYFGPGTRLTVT.